The following is a T cell receptor (beta chain) sequence with its context. Its antigen is undetermined. The sample comes from a study of cytomegalovirus exposure and HLA in healthy donors. PCR employed 60 Vbeta and 13 Jbeta primers. Repertoires were generated with immunoSEQ multiplex PCR, while TCRdb's copy carries only in-frame clones and drops some. The data show over 90,000 clones, 75% to 80% seen once. Germline V lookup: CDR1 LNHDA, CDR2 SQIVND (reference sequence). V shed 3 bases, J shed 6 bases, and the junction held 11 bases outside the gene matches. The CDR3 sequence is 16 residues long. Overall study findings and caveats: Indistinguishable V segments, including TRBV6-2 and TRBV6-3, were excluded. The authors later found HLA-associated TCR beta chains more clonally expanded than equally common others. In a later analysis, several top co-occurrence clusters appeared linked to parvovirus B19, influenza, CMV and Epstein-Barr virus. CMV serostatus was the sole immune exposure information available.

The sequencing sample was made of PBMCs. This clonotype originated in a male donor in good health and CMV-seropositive. The gene calls are TRBV19 and TRBJ2-3; 8 nucleotides align to TRBD2. CDR3 loop: CASSIGLAMRSDTQYF. The CDR3 DNA sequence: TGTGCCAGTAGTATCGGACTAGCTATGAGGTCGGATACGCAGTATTTT.